Given below is one T cell receptor beta chain in context. What it binds is not known. This specimen belongs to a study of T cell responses to AZD1222 COVID-19 vaccine. Study-wide results and limits: Samples come after the peak T cell response, not at day 14. The sample set comprised mostly white British donors with more females, and clonal diversity was possibly underestimated.

The repertoire was sequenced with immunoSEQ multiplex PCR; TCRdb's copy has only in-frame clones and lacks some. The sample lists about 44,000 clones, 83% occurring once. Germline values: CDR1 LNHDA, CDR2 SQIVND (reference sequence). The CDR3 length is 13 residues. Trimming pared 6 bases from V and 9 bases from J, leaving 17 bases between. V usage is TRBV19 and J usage is TRBJ1-2, with D perhaps matching TRBD1 (5 bases). The specimen was peripheral blood, collected on day 0 of AZD1222 vaccination. The origin of this receptor is an adult in good health. CDR3 loop: CASRTGTGESYTF. Written as DNA, the CDR3 is TGTGCCAGTAGGACCGGGACCGGGGAGAGCTACACCTTC.